Listed below are T cell receptor beta chains from one sample, sequenced in a study of shared clonotypes between healthy human individuals. Produced via immunoSEQ multiplex PCR; TCRdb's table is partial and in-frame only. Seen here are 730,000 or so clones, about three quarters observed once, and the top ten hold under 2%. Sequences were obtained from memory CD4+ T cells sorted from blood. The receptors were sampled from a woman in her 30s in good health. Each CDR3 is given with its conserved first and last residue. D genes are given only for firm matches. Part of the rows lack a size; the others show once, few, many or a class for expanded clones.

v_call: TRBV18
clone_size: -
j_call: TRBJ2-7
d_call: -
cdr3_aa: CASSPRDSSRDEQYF
cdr3_nt: TGTGCCAGCTCACCCAGAGATTCATCGAGGGACGAGCAGTACTTC

v_call: TRBV2
clone_size: -
j_call: TRBJ2-3
d_call: TRBD2
cdr3_aa: CATTWGGKQDTQYF
cdr3_nt: TGTGCCACCACGTGGGGAGGGAAGCAAGATACGCAGTATTTT

v_call: TRBV2
clone_size: -
j_call: TRBJ2-3
d_call: -
cdr3_aa: CASNPSTSTDTQYF
cdr3_nt: TGTGCCAGCAACCCTAGCACTAGCACAGATACGCAGTATTTT

v_call: TRBV27
clone_size: few
j_call: TRBJ2-2
d_call: -
cdr3_aa: CASSLLDGELFF
cdr3_nt: TGTGCCAGCAGTTTATTGGACGGGGAGCTGTTTTTT

v_call: TRBV5-1
clone_size: few
j_call: TRBJ2-3
d_call: -
cdr3_aa: CASSFTGTVLEDTQYF
cdr3_nt: TGCGCCAGCAGCTTCACAGGGACTGTTTTGGAAGATACGCAGTATTTT

v_call: TRBV2
clone_size: -
j_call: TRBJ2-2
d_call: -
cdr3_aa: CASSEFGDRYTGELFF
cdr3_nt: TGTGCCAGCAGCGAGTTCGGTGACAGGTACACCGGGGAGCTGTTTTTT

v_call: TRBV29-1
clone_size: -
j_call: TRBJ2-7
d_call: TRBD2
cdr3_aa: CSVESGTLYEQYF
cdr3_nt: TGCAGCGTTGAGAGCGGGACCCTCTACGAGCAGTACTTC

v_call: TRBV10-3
clone_size: -
j_call: TRBJ2-7
d_call: TRBD1
cdr3_aa: CAISVGTGEPGEQYF
cdr3_nt: TGTGCCATCAGTGTGGGGACAGGGGAGCCGGGCGAGCAGTACTTC

v_call: TRBV5-1
clone_size: -
j_call: TRBJ2-7
d_call: -
cdr3_aa: CASSLGTTGTGEQYF
cdr3_nt: TGCGCCAGCAGCTTAGGGACGACCGGGACGGGCGAGCAGTACTTC

v_call: TRBV19
clone_size: few
j_call: TRBJ2-6
d_call: TRBD2
cdr3_aa: CASSSRGSPKLGANVLTF
cdr3_nt: TGTGCCAGTAGTTCGCGGGGGTCCCCTAAACTTGGGGCCAACGTCCTGACTTTC

v_call: TRBV10-3
clone_size: -
j_call: TRBJ1-5
d_call: -
cdr3_aa: CAITGQSNQPQHF
cdr3_nt: TGTGCCATCACCGGGCAGAGCAATCAGCCCCAGCATTTT

v_call: TRBV7-9
clone_size: -
j_call: TRBJ2-7
d_call: TRBD1
cdr3_aa: CASSPRRGRYEQYF
cdr3_nt: TGTGCCAGCAGCCCCCGAAGGGGGCGCTACGAGCAGTACTTC

v_call: TRBV6-4
clone_size: few
j_call: TRBJ2-3
d_call: -
cdr3_aa: CASSEGYEGDTQYF
cdr3_nt: TGTGCCAGCAGTGAGGGGTACGAGGGAGATACGCAGTATTTT

v_call: TRBV5-8
clone_size: -
j_call: TRBJ2-7
d_call: -
cdr3_aa: CASSLPYEQYF
cdr3_nt: TGTGCCAGCAGCTTGCCATACGAGCAGTACTTC

v_call: TRBV4-2
clone_size: once
j_call: TRBJ2-1
d_call: -
cdr3_aa: CASSHTTSTNEQFF
cdr3_nt: TGTGCCAGCAGCCATACGACCAGTACTAATGAGCAGTTCTTC

v_call: TRBV7-3
clone_size: -
j_call: TRBJ2-2
d_call: -
cdr3_aa: CASSPPGTSNTGELFF
cdr3_nt: TGTGCCAGCAGCCCCCCCGGGACTTCGAACACCGGGGAGCTGTTTTTT

v_call: TRBV7-2
clone_size: -
j_call: TRBJ2-7
d_call: TRBD1
cdr3_aa: CASSSRRGTGGSEQYF
cdr3_nt: TGTGCCAGCAGCTCCCGGCGCGGGACAGGGGGCTCCGAGCAGTACTTC

v_call: TRBV6-6
clone_size: -
j_call: TRBJ2-7
d_call: -
cdr3_aa: CASRADYEQYF
cdr3_nt: TGTGCCAGCAGGGCGGACTACGAGCAGTACTTC

v_call: TRBV11-1
clone_size: -
j_call: TRBJ2-7
d_call: -
cdr3_aa: CASSLVLASTEQYF
cdr3_nt: TGTGCCAGCAGCTTAGTGTTGGCTAGCACCGAGCAGTACTTC

v_call: TRBV2
clone_size: -
j_call: TRBJ2-7
d_call: -
cdr3_aa: CASSLSGTGIYEQYF
cdr3_nt: TGTGCCAGCAGCCTGAGTGGGACTGGCATATACGAGCAGTACTTC

v_call: TRBV5-1
clone_size: many
j_call: TRBJ2-2
d_call: TRBD2
cdr3_aa: CASSLVLAGGSGELFF
cdr3_nt: TGCGCCAGCAGCTTGGTCCTAGCGGGAGGATCCGGGGAGCTGTTTTTT

v_call: TRBV10-1
clone_size: -
j_call: TRBJ2-1
d_call: -
cdr3_aa: CASSVPQGISYNEQFF
cdr3_nt: TGCGCCAGCAGTGTTCCCCAGGGGATTTCCTACAATGAGCAGTTCTTC

v_call: TRBV7-9
clone_size: -
j_call: TRBJ2-7
d_call: TRBD2
cdr3_aa: CASSLAYTSGITPYEQYF
cdr3_nt: TGTGCCAGCAGCTTAGCGTATACTAGCGGGATCACCCCCTACGAGCAGTACTTC

v_call: TRBV10-1
clone_size: -
j_call: TRBJ2-1
d_call: TRBD2
cdr3_aa: CASSERTSGSKDEQFF
cdr3_nt: TGCGCCAGCAGTGAGAGGACTAGCGGGAGTAAGGATGAGCAGTTCTTC

v_call: TRBV5-1
clone_size: few
j_call: TRBJ2-5
d_call: TRBD2
cdr3_aa: CASSLVLAGGQETQYF
cdr3_nt: TGCGCCAGCAGCTTGGTTTTAGCGGGAGGACAAGAGACCCAGTACTTC

v_call: TRBV5-1
clone_size: -
j_call: TRBJ2-7
d_call: TRBD1
cdr3_aa: CASSLAGTVSPYEQYF
cdr3_nt: TGCGCCAGCAGCTTGGCAGGGACAGTGAGCCCCTACGAGCAGTACTTC

v_call: TRBV4-1
clone_size: -
j_call: TRBJ2-4
d_call: TRBD2
cdr3_aa: CASSQVGLATIEGAKNIQYF
cdr3_nt: TGCGCCAGCAGCCAAGTGGGACTAGCGACCATTGAGGGGGCCAAAAACATTCAGTACTTC

v_call: TRBV19
clone_size: -
j_call: TRBJ2-1
d_call: TRBD1
cdr3_aa: CASSMVGTGSIHEQFF
cdr3_nt: TGTGCCAGTAGTATGGTAGGGACAGGTTCTATCCATGAGCAGTTCTTC

v_call: TRBV11-2
clone_size: few
j_call: TRBJ2-5
d_call: TRBD1
cdr3_aa: CASSLGTGTGEETQYF
cdr3_nt: TGTGCCAGCAGCTTAGGGACCGGGACAGGGGAAGAGACCCAGTACTTC

v_call: TRBV2
clone_size: few
j_call: TRBJ2-7
d_call: -
cdr3_aa: CASSVGSLHEQYF
cdr3_nt: TGTGCCAGCAGTGTGGGCTCCCTCCACGAGCAGTACTTC

v_call: TRBV7-9
clone_size: -
j_call: TRBJ1-4
d_call: -
cdr3_aa: CASSLGRGGPNEKLFF
cdr3_nt: TGTGCCAGCAGCTTAGGGAGAGGGGGGCCGAATGAAAAACTGTTTTTT

v_call: TRBV27
clone_size: -
j_call: TRBJ1-3
d_call: -
cdr3_aa: CASSKTGTSLSGNTIYF
cdr3_nt: TGTGCCAGTAGTAAGACAGGCACCAGTCTCTCTGGAAACACCATATATTTT

v_call: TRBV6-5
clone_size: -
j_call: TRBJ1-1
d_call: TRBD1
cdr3_aa: CASSLLPGQGSTEAFF
cdr3_nt: TGTGCCAGCAGTTTATTACCGGGACAGGGTTCCACTGAAGCTTTCTTT

v_call: TRBV19
clone_size: once
j_call: TRBJ1-5
d_call: -
cdr3_aa: CASISNLRNQPQHF
cdr3_nt: TGTGCCAGTATAAGTAACCTCCGCAATCAGCCCCAGCATTTT

v_call: TRBV7-6
clone_size: -
j_call: TRBJ2-7
d_call: -
cdr3_aa: CASSLGGFSGTYYEQYF
cdr3_nt: TGTGCCAGCAGCTTAGGCGGGTTTAGCGGAACGTACTACGAGCAGTACTTC

v_call: TRBV15
clone_size: -
j_call: TRBJ2-7
d_call: -
cdr3_aa: CATSGFAGEQYF
cdr3_nt: TGTGCCACCAGCGGGTTCGCTGGCGAGCAGTACTTC

v_call: TRBV7-2
clone_size: many
j_call: TRBJ2-7
d_call: TRBD2
cdr3_aa: CASSWTSGRVAYEQYF
cdr3_nt: TGTGCCAGCAGCTGGACTAGCGGGAGGGTCGCCTACGAGCAGTACTTC

v_call: TRBV2
clone_size: -
j_call: TRBJ1-4
d_call: TRBD1
cdr3_aa: CASRSDRAKLFF
cdr3_nt: TGTGCCAGCAGGTCAGACAGGGCCAAACTGTTTTTT

v_call: TRBV5-8
clone_size: -
j_call: TRBJ1-4
d_call: -
cdr3_aa: CASSLGISTNEKLFF
cdr3_nt: TGTGCCAGCAGCTTGGGCATTTCAACTAATGAAAAACTGTTTTTT

v_call: TRBV6-5
clone_size: -
j_call: TRBJ2-5
d_call: -
cdr3_aa: CASSYDAGGETQYF
cdr3_nt: TGTGCCAGCAGTTACGATGCCGGTGGAGAGACCCAGTACTTC

v_call: TRBV28
clone_size: -
j_call: TRBJ1-2
d_call: TRBD1
cdr3_aa: CASSFPGQGGNYGYTF
cdr3_nt: TGTGCCAGCAGTTTCCCCGGACAGGGGGGGAACTATGGCTACACCTTC

v_call: TRBV6-1
clone_size: -
j_call: TRBJ2-7
d_call: TRBD2
cdr3_aa: CASSERTSGGYEQYF
cdr3_nt: TGTGCCAGCAGTGAAAGAACTAGCGGGGGGTACGAGCAGTACTTC

v_call: TRBV27
clone_size: -
j_call: TRBJ1-1
d_call: -
cdr3_aa: CASSLGVLDTEAFF
cdr3_nt: TGTGCCAGCAGTTTGGGAGTGCTGGACACTGAAGCTTTCTTT

v_call: TRBV30
clone_size: -
j_call: TRBJ1-1
d_call: -
cdr3_aa: CAWSVSLGYTEAFF
cdr3_nt: TGTGCCTGGAGTGTTTCCCTAGGGTACACTGAAGCTTTCTTT

v_call: TRBV5-1
clone_size: -
j_call: TRBJ2-2
d_call: -
cdr3_aa: CASSPRVGTNTGELFF
cdr3_nt: TGCGCCAGCAGTCCGAGGGTGGGGACCAACACCGGGGAGCTGTTTTTT

v_call: TRBV7-9
clone_size: -
j_call: TRBJ1-2
d_call: -
cdr3_aa: CASSLGVDGYTF
cdr3_nt: TGTGCCAGCAGCCTAGGGGTTGATGGCTACACCTTC

v_call: TRBV11-2
clone_size: -
j_call: TRBJ2-7
d_call: TRBD1
cdr3_aa: CASSFRGRQSYEQYF
cdr3_nt: TGTGCCAGCAGCTTTAGGGGGCGGCAGTCCTACGAGCAGTACTTC

v_call: TRBV28
clone_size: -
j_call: TRBJ1-5
d_call: -
cdr3_aa: CASNRDPSNQPQHF
cdr3_nt: TGTGCCAGTAACCGGGACCCTAGCAATCAGCCCCAGCATTTT

v_call: TRBV5-4
clone_size: -
j_call: TRBJ2-3
d_call: TRBD2
cdr3_aa: CASSLAGLGFSSTDTQYF
cdr3_nt: TGTGCCAGCAGCTTGGCGGGACTAGGGTTCTCTAGCACAGATACGCAGTATTTT

v_call: TRBV5-1
clone_size: few
j_call: TRBJ2-2
d_call: -
cdr3_aa: CASSPGTLTGELFF
cdr3_nt: TGCGCCAGCAGCCCGGGGACTCTTACCGGGGAGCTGTTTTTT